This record covers a single T cell receptor beta chain. Both 60 Vbeta primers and 13 Jbeta primers went into the PCR. Assay used: immunoSEQ multiplex PCR; TCRdb lists only in-frame clones, some missing. The table has under 200,000 clones, about 13% seen once. The entry originates in a study of cytomegalovirus exposure and HLA in healthy donors. Study information: About 77 million unique TCRs from HLA-typed donors made up an early data release.

The receptor was derived from a man aged 50-60 years in good health and CMV-seropositive. Sequenced material: PBMCs.

The CDR3 DNA sequence: TGTGCCAGTAGACAGGGAATTACTAATGAAAAACTGTTTTTT. Translated, it gives CASRQGITNEKLFF. The chain carries TRBV19 and TRBJ1-4, with D possibly matching TRBD1 (6 bases). CDR3 size: 14 residues. CDR1 is LNHDA, CDR2 SQIVND, per germline (reference sequence). V gave up 6 bases and J gave up 2 bases, with 10 bases separating them.